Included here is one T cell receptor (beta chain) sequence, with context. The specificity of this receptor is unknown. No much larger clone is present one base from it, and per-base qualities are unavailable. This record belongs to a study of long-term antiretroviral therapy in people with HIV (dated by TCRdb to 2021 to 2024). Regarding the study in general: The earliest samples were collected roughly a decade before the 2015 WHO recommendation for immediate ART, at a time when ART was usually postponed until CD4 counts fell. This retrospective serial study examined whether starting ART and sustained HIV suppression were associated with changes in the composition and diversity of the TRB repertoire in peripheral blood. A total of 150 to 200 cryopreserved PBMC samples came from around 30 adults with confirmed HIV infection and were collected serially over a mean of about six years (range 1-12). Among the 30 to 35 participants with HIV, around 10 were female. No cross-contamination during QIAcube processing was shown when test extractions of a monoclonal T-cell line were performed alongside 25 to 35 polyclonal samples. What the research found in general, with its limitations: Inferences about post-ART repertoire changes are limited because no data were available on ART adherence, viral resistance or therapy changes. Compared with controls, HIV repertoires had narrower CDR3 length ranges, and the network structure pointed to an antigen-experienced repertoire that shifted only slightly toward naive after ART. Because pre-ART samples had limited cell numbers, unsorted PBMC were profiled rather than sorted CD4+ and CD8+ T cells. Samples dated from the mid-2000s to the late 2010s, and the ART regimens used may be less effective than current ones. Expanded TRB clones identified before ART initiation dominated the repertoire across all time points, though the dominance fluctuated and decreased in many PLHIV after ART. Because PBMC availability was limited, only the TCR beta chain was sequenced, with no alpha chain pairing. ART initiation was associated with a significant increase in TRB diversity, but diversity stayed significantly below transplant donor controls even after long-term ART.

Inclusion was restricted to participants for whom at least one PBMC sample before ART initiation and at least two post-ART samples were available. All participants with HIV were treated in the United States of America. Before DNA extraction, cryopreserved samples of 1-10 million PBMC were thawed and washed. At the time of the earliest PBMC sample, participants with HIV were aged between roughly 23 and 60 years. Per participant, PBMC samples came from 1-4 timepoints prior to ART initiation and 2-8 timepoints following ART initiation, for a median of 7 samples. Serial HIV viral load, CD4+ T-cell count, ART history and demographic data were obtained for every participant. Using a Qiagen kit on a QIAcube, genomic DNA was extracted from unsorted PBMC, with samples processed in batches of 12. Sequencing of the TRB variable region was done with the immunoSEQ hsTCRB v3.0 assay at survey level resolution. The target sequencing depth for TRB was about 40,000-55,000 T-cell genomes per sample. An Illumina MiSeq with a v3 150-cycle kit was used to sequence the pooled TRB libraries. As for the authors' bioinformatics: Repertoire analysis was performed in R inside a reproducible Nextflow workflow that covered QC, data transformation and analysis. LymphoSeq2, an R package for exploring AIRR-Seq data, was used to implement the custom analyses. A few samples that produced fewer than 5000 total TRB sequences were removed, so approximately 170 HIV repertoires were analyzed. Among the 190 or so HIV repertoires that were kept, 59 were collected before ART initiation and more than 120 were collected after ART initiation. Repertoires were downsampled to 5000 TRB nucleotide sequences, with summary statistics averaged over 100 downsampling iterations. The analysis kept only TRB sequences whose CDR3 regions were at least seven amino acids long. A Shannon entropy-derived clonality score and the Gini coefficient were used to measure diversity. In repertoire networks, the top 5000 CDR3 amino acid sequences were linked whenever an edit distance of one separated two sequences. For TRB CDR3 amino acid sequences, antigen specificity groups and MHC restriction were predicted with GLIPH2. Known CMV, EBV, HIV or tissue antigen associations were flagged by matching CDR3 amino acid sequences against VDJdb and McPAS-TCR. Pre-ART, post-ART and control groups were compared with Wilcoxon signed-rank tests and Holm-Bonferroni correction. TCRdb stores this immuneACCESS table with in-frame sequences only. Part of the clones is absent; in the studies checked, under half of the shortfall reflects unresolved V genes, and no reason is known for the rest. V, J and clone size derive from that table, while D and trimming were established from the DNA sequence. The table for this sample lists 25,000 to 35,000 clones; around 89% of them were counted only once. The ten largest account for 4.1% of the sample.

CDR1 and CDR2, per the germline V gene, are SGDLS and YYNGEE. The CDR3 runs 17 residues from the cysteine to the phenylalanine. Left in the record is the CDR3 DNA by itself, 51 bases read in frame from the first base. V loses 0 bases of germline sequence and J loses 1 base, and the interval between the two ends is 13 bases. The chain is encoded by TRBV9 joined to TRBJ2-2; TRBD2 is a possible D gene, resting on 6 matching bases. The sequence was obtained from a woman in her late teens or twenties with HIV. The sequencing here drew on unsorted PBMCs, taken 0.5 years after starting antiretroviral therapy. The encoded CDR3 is CASSVGVTSLNTGELFF. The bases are TGTGCCAGCAGCGTAGGCGTAACTAGCCTGAACACCGGGGAGCTGTTTTTT.